This T cell receptor (beta chain) was sequenced in a study of cytomegalovirus exposure and HLA in healthy donors. Study at large: Later, an analysis reported that the 100 to 150 validation repertoires had used the same platform as the approximately 670 first-cohort repertoires.

Germline CDR1 and CDR2: MGHRA and YSYEKL. This CDR3 contains 15 residues. The V gene end was trimmed by 2 bases and the J gene end by 2 bases; junction bases not matched to a gene: 2. Study results and limitations: Using the classifier, cytomegalovirus status was reportedly diagnosed with high specificity and sensitivity. In vitro work confirmed that three CMV-associated chains recognize CMV antigens. Fewer than 200 TCR beta chains were listed as cytomegalovirus-associated.

Clones were read by immunoSEQ multiplex PCR, and TCRdb kept only the in-frame ones, dropping some. The table has about 150,000 clones, around 88% seen once. On this clone itself: What it recognizes is unknown.

The specimen sequenced was PBMCs. The sequence came from a young man in good health and CMV-seropositive. J is TRBJ1-5 and V is TRBV4-1, with 8 bases fitting TRBD1. This CDR3 reads CASSQQDRGNQPQHF. DNA for the CDR3: TGCGCCAGCAGCCAACAGGACAGGGGCAATCAGCCCCAGCATTTT.